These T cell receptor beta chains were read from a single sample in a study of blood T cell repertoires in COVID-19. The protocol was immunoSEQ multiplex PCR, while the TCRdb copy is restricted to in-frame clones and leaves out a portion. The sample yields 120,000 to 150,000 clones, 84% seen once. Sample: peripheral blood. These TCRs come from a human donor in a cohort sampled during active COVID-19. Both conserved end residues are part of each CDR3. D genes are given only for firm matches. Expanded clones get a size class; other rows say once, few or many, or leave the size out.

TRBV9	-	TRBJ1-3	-	TGTGCCAGCAGCGTAGACTCCAAAGGTGGAGGAAAGGGAAACACCATATATTTT	CASSVDSKGGGKGNTIYF
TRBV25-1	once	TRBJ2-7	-	TGTGCCAGCACTCCTGGCGGGGTCTGGAAAGAGCAGTACTTC	CASTPGGVWKEQYF
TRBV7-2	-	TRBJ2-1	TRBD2	TGTGCCAGCAGCTTCGGGACTAGCGGCCTTGCGGAGCAGTTCTTC	CASSFGTSGLAEQFF
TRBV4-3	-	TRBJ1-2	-	TGCGCCAGCAGCCAAGATTTCGCGGTGAACTATGGCTACACCTTC	CASSQDFAVNYGYTF
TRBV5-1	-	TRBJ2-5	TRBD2	TGCGCCAGCAGCTTAGGACAGCGGGGGGAGACCCAGTACTTC	CASSLGQRGETQYF
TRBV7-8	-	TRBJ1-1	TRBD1	TGTGCCAGCAGCCAACAGGGGGCCATGAACACTGAAGCTTTCTTT	CASSQQGAMNTEAFF
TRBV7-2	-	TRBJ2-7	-	TGTGCCAGCAGCTTAACATCAACAGGGCCCTACGAGCAGTACTTC	CASSLTSTGPYEQYF
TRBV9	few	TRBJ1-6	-	TGTGCCAGCAGGGCGGGGGAATACCCTAATTCACCCCTCCACTTT	CASRAGEYPNSPLHF
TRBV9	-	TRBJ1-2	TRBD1	TGTGCCAGCAGCGTAGGAGGAGGGGGCGAAGGCTATGGCTACACCTTC	CASSVGGGGEGYGYTF
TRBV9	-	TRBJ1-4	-	TGTGCCAGCAGCCCTGCAACTAATGAAAAACTGTTTTTT	CASSPATNEKLFF
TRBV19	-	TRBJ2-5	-	TGTGCCACCAGCGGGCGGGGACTCCAAGAGACCCAGTACTTC	CATSGRGLQETQYF
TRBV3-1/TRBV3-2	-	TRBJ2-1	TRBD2	TGTGCCAGCAGCCCCAGCGGGGCCAGCTCCTACAATGAGCAGTTCTTC	CASSPSGASSYNEQFF
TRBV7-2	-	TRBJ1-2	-	TGTGCCAGCAGCTTAGCAGACAGTTCCTATGGCTACACCTTC	CASSLADSSYGYTF
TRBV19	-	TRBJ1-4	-	TGTGCCAGTAGTACCGGAAGGGAGAGGGAAAAACTGTTTTTT	CASSTGREREKLFF
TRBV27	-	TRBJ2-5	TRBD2	TGTGCCAGCGGAAGCGGGGGAGAGACCCAGTACTTC	CASGSGGETQYF
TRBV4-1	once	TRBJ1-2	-	TGCGCCAGCAGCCAAGAGAGGGGGGGAGGTGGCTACACCTTC	CASSQERGGGGYTF